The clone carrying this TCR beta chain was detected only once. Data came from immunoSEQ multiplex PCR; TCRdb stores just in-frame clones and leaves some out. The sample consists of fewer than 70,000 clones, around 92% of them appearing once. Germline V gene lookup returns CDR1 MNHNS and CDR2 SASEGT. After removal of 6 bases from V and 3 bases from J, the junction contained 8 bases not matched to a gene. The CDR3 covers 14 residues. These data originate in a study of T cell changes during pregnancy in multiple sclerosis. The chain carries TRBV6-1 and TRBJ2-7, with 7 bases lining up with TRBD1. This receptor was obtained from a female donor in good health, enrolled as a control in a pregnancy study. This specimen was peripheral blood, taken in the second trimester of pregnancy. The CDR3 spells CASSARDRYYEQYF. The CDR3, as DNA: TGTGCCAGCAGCGCTCGGGACAGATACTACGAGCAGTACTTC.